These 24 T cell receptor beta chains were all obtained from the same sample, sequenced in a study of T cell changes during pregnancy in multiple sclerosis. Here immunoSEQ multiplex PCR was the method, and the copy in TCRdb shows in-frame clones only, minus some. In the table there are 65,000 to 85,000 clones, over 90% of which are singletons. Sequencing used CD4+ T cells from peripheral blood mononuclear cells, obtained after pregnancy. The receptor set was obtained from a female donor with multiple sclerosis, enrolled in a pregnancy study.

The chain's CDR3 is CASRWDRGVAEKLFF. The CDR3 DNA is TGTGCCAGCAGATGGGACAGGGGGGTAGCTGAAAAACTGTTTTTT. V is TRBV6-1 and J is TRBJ1-4; 11 nucleotides line up with TRBD1. The J segment lost 7 bases and the V segment lost 6 bases, leaving 7 bases of the junction unmatched. The CDR3 spans 15 residues. Germline lookup yields CDR1 MNHNS and CDR2 SASEGT.

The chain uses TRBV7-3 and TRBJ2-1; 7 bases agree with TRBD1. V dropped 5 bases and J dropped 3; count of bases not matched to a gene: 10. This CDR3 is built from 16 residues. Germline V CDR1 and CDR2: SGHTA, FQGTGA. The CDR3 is CASSPTTGVVYNEQFF. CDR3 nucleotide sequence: TGTGCCAGCAGCCCCACAACAGGGGTGGTCTACAATGAGCAGTTCTTC.

CDR3 nucleotide sequence: TGTGCCAGCAGCTCCCCCTTAGTGTACGAGCAGTACTTC. Amino acids: CASSSPLVYEQYF. The chain joins TRBV7-2 to TRBJ2-7; the D is unclear. CDR1 SGHTA and CDR2 FQGNSA come from the germline V gene. The V and J ends lost 4 bases and 4 bases respectively, with 11 bases between them. The CDR3 runs to 13 residues.

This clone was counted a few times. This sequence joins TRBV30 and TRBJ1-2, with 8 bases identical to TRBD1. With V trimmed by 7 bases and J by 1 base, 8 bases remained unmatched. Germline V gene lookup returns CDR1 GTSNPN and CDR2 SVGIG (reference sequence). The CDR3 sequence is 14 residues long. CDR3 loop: CAFPTGGDNYGYTF. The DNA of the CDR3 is TGTGCCTTCCCCACAGGGGGGGATAACTATGGCTACACCTTC.

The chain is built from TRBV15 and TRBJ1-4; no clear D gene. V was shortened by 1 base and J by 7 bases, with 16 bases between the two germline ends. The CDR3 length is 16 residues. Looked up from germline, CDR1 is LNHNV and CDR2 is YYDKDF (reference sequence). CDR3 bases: TGTGCCACCAGCAGAGGTGTGGCGGGAGTAGGTGAAAAACTGTTTTTT. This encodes CATSRGVAGVGEKLFF.

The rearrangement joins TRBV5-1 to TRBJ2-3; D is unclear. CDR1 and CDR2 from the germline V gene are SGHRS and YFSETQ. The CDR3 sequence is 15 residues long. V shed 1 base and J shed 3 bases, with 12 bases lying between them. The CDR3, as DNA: TGCGCCAGCAGCTTGAGCGTAGTTTTGACAGATACGCAGTATTTT. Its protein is CASSLSVVLTDTQYF.

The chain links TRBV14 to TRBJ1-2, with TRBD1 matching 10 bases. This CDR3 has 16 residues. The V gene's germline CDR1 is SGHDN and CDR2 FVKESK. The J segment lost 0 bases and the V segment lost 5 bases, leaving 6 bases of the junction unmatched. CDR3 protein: CASSGQGGSANYGYTF. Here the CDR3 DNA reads TGTGCCAGCAGCGGACAGGGGGGATCAGCTAACTATGGCTACACCTTC.

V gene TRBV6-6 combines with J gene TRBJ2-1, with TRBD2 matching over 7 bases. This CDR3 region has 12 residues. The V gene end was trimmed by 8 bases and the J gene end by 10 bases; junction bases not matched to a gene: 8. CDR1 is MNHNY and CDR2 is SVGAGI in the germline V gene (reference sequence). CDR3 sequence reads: CASSSPAGEQFF. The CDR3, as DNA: TGTGCCAGCTCCAGCCCAGCGGGGGAGCAGTTCTTC.

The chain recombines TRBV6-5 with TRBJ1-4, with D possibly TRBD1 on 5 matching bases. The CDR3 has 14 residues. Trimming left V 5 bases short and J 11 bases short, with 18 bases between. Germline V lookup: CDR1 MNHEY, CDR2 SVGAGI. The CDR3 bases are TGTGCCAGCAGTCCGGGCGGGGCGGCCTGGAAACTGTTTTTT. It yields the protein CASSPGGAAWKLFF.

CDR3 protein: CASSQDRVQGEETQYF. As DNA, the CDR3 is TGTGCCAGCAGCCAAGATAGGGTCCAGGGTGAAGAGACCCAGTACTTC. The rearrangement joins TRBV4-2 to TRBJ2-5, with a possible D match to TRBD1 (5 bases). The germline V and J ends were trimmed by 0 bases and 3 bases, with 14 bases remaining between them. Germline CDR1 LGHNA, CDR2 YNFKEQ. The CDR3 has 16 residues.

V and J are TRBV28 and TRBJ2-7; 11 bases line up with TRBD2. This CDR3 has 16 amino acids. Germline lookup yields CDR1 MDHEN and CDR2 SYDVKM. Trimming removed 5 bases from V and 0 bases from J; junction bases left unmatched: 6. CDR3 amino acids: CASSPTTSGNSYEQYF. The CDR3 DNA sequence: TGTGCCAGCAGTCCCACGACTAGCGGGAACTCCTACGAGCAGTACTTC.

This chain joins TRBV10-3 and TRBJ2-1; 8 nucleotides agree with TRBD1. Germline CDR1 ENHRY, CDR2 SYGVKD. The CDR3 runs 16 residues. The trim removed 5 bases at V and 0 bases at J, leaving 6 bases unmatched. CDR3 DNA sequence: TGTGCCATCAGTCGAGCACAGGGGGGCTCCTACAATGAGCAGTTCTTC. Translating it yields CAISRAQGGSYNEQFF.

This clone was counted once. The CDR3 reads CASSLGRGTGELFF. DNA of the CDR3: TGTGCCAGCAGCCTGGGCAGGGGCACCGGGGAGCTGTTTTTT. V gene TRBV6-1 combines with J gene TRBJ2-2; maybe TRBD1 (6 bases). Deletions cut 6 bases from V and 4 bases from J, with 12 bases between. Germline CDR1 MNHNS, CDR2 SASEGT. CDR3 length: 14 amino acids.

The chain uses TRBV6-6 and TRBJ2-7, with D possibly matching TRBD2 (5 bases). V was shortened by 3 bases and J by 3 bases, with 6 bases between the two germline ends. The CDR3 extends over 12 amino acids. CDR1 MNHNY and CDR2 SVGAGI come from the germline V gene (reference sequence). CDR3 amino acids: CASSYSVYEQYF. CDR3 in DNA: TGTGCCAGCAGTTATAGCGTCTACGAGCAGTACTTC.

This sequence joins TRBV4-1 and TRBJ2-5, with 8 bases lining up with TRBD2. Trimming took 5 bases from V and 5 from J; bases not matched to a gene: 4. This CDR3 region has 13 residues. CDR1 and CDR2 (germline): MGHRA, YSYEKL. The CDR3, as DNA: TGCGCCAGCAGCAACGGGAGGGTCGAGACCCAGTACTTC. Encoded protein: CASSNGRVETQYF.

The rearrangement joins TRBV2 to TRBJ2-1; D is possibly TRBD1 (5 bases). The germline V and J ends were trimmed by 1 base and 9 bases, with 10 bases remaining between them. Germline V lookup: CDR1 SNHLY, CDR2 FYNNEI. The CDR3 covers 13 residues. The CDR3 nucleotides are TGTGCCAGCAGTGAAGACAGGACCACTGAGCAGTTCTTC. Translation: CASSEDRTTEQFF.

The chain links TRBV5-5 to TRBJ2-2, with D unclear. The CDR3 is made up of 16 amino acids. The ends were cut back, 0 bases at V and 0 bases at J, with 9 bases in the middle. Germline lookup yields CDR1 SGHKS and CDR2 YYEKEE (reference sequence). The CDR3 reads CASSLAALANTGELFF. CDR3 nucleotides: TGTGCCAGCAGCTTGGCAGCGTTGGCGAACACCGGGGAGCTGTTTTTT.

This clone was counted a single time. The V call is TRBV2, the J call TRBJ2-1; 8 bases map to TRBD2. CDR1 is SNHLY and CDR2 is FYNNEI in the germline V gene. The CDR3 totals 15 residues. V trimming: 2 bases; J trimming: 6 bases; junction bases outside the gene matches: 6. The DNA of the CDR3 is TGTGCCAGCAGTGAACTCGGGGGGGCCGTCAATGAGCAGTTCTTC. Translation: CASSELGGAVNEQFF.

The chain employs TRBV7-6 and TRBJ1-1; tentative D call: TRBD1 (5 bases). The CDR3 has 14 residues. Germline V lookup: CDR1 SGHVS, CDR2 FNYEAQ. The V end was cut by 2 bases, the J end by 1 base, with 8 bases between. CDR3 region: CASSLQGQNTEAFF. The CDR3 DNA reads TGTGCCAGCAGCTTACAGGGTCAGAACACTGAAGCTTTCTTT.

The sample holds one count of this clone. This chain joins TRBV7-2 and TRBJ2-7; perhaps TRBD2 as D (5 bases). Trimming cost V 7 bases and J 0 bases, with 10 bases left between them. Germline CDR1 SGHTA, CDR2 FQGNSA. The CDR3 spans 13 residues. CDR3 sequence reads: CASNRDFSYEQYF. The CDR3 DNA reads TGTGCCAGCAACCGGGATTTCTCCTACGAGCAGTACTTC.

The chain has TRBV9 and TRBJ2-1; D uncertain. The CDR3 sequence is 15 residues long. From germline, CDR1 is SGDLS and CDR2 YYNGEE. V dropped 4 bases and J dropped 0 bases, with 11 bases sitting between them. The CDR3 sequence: CASSPERSSYNEQFF. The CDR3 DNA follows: TGTGCCAGCAGCCCCGAGAGGAGCTCCTACAATGAGCAGTTCTTC.

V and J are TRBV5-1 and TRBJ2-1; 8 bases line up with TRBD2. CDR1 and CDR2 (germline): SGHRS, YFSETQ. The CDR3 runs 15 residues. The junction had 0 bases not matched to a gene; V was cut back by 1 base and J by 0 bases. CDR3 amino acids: CASSLSGSSYNEQFF. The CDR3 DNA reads TGCGCCAGCAGCTTGAGCGGGAGCTCCTACAATGAGCAGTTCTTC.

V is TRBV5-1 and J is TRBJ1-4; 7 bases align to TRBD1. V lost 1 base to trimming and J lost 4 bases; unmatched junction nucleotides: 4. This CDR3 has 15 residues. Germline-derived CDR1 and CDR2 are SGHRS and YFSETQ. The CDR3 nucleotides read TGCGCCAGCAGCTTGTCGGGACAGAGTAATGAAAAACTGTTTTTT. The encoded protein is CASSLSGQSNEKLFF.

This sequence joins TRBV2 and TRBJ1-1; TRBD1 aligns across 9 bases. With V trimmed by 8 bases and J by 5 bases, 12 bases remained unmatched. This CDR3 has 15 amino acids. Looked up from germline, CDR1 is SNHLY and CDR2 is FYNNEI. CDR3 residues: CASGTSTGGRTEAFF. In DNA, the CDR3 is TGTGCCAGCGGGACTTCGACAGGGGGGAGGACTGAAGCTTTCTTT.